The 7 T cell receptor beta chains in this list originate from one sample, sequenced in a study of T cell repertoires in cytomegalovirus infection. TCRdb re-analysed the reads in MiXCR, keeping a single row per CDR3 protein. In the table there are around 180,000 distinct CDR3 sequences, 28% of which are singletons. The sequencing input was PBMCs. The source is a human donor in good health (CMV status not recorded). Some clones in this sample may be carry-over from other donors' samples.

This clonotype was seen a handful of times. The rearrangement uses TRBV29-1 and TRBJ1-4; TRBD1 agrees at 9 bases. Losses at the gene ends were 7 bases for V and 10 bases for J; bases not matched to a gene: 7. The CDR3 runs to 12 residues. CDR1 is SQVTM, CDR2 ANQGSEA, per germline. CDR3 protein: CSGTGTGSKLFF. CDR3 nucleotides: TGCAGCGGAACCGGGACAGGGTCAAAACTGTTTTTT.

The chain employs TRBV5-1 and TRBJ1-2; no firm D call. V was clipped by 0 bases and J by 4 bases, with 7 bases between them. There are 13 residues in the CDR3. Germline V gives CDR1 SGHRS, CDR2 YFSETQ. CDR3 DNA sequence: TGCGCCAGCAGCTTGGACAGCGGCTATGGCTACACCTTC. Protein sequence: CASSLDSGYGYTF. The whole variable domain, filled in from reference TRBV5-1 and TRBJ1-2, reads KAGVTQTPRYLIKTRGQQVTLSCSPISGHRSVSWYQQTPGQGLQFLFEYFSETQRNKGNFPGRFSGRQFSNSRSEMNVSTLELGDSALYLCASSLDSGYGYTFGSGTRLTVV.

This clonotype was picked up many times. The J gene is TRBJ1-2, the V gene TRBV12-3 or TRBV12-4, with D unresolved. This CDR3 is 16 amino acids long. V was shortened by 6 bases and J by 6 bases, with 23 bases between the two germline ends. The CDR3 sequence: CASSPHSAGYPDGYTF. CDR3 in DNA: TGTGCCAGCAGCCCTCATTCTGCAGGATATCCCGATGGCTACACCTTC.

The V gene is TRBV9, the J gene TRBJ2-1; D uncertain. The CDR3 loop spans 12 amino acids. Trimming cost V 2 bases and J 6 bases, with 6 bases left between them. Germline V CDR1 and CDR2: SGDLS, YYNGEE. Written as DNA, the CDR3 is TGTGCCAGCAGCGTTCGGTCCAATGAGCAGTTCTTC. Residues: CASSVRSNEQFF. The full variable domain, with the rest looked up from reference TRBV9 and TRBJ2-1, is DSGVTQTPKHLITATGQRVTLRCSPRSGDLSVYWYQQSLDQGLQFLIQYYNGEERAKGNILERFSAQQFPDLHSELNLSSLELGDSALYFCASSVRSNEQFFGPGTRLTVL.

V gene TRBV20-1 combines with J gene TRBJ1-2; D might be TRBD1 (6 bases). This CDR3 has 14 amino acids. CDR1 and CDR2 from the germline V gene are DFQATT and SNEGSKA (reference sequence). V was pared by 4 bases and J by 4 bases, with 16 bases between. The CDR3 loop is CSATTSRGIYGYTF. CDR3 DNA: TGCAGTGCTACCACTTCGAGGGGGATCTATGGCTACACCTTC.

This clonotype was seen a single time. This rearrangement joins TRBV5-1 to TRBJ2-5, with TRBD2 matching 12 bases. The ends lost 2 bases at V and 1 base at J; junction bases unmatched: 3. The CDR3 is 16 residues long. CDR1 SGHRS and CDR2 YFSETQ come from the germline V gene. The CDR3 spells CASSLELAGGQETQYF. CDR3 nucleotides: TGCGCCAGCAGCTTAGAACTAGCGGGGGGCCAAGAGACCCAGTACTTC.

The table lists this clonotype with a few counts. The chain employs TRBV7-9 and TRBJ1-3; D gene ambiguous. The germline V gene has CDR1 SEHNR and CDR2 FQNEAQ (reference sequence). V lost 5 bases, J lost 0 bases, and 5 bases lay in between. This CDR3 comprises 13 residues. The CDR3 loop is CASSRDSGNTIYF. The CDR3 DNA reads TGTGCCAGCAGCCGGGACTCTGGAAACACCATATATTTT.